This TCR beta chain comes out of a study of blood T cell repertoires in COVID-19. The germline CDR1 and CDR2 sequences are MRHNA and SNTAGT. Trimming removed 6 bases from V and 6 bases from J; junction bases left unmatched: 4. This CDR3 has 14 residues. Authors' analysis steps: For nucleated cells, counts were estimated from reference gene primer amplification. The protocol was immunoSEQ multiplex PCR, while the TCRdb copy is restricted to in-frame clones and leaves out a portion. The V and J calls and clone size were taken over from that table, and D and trimming were inferred from the DNA. The sample records roughly 230,000 clones, under 85% being singletons.

V is TRBV6-4 and J is TRBJ2-3; TRBD1 agrees at 12 bases. The material sequenced was peripheral blood. The receptor's source is a human donor in a cohort sampled during active COVID-19. CDR3 loop: CASRPGQGADTQYF. The CDR3 nucleotides are TGTGCCAGCAGGCCGGGACAGGGGGCCGATACGCAGTATTTT.